Listed below are T cell receptor beta chains from one sample, sequenced in a study of T cells in Graves' hyperthyroidism and ophthalmopathy. Each CDR3 protein gets one entry after TCRdb re-called the multiplex PCR reads with MiXCR. The sample has 540,000 or so distinct CDR3 sequences, roughly 46% seen once; the top ten hold roughly 19%. Sequencing was carried out using peripheral blood or thyroid tissue (not recorded which). The receptors stem from an adult woman with Graves' disease, either hyperthyroidism or ophthalmopathy (not recorded which). The CDR3 runs from the conserved cysteine through the conserved F or W.

j_call,v_call,cdr3_aa
TRBJ2-2,TRBV10-1,CASGTYKTGELFF
TRBJ1-1,TRBV27,CASSPFLGGMNTEAFF
TRBJ2-2,TRBV7-2,CASSFRDSGELFF
TRBJ1-2,TRBV15,CATSRDRGQGGYGYTF
TRBJ1-4,TRBV10-3,CAISGDRGDEKLFF
TRBJ2-2,TRBV2,CASSADRGPGELFF
TRBJ2-1,TRBV9,CASSVQLAANEQFF
TRBJ1-4,TRBV4-1,CASSQFPRGKLFF
TRBJ1-1,TRBV6-5,CASSYPGHTEAFF
TRBJ2-7,TRBV10-3,CAISEEQVSSYEQYF
TRBJ1-5,TRBV20-1,CSARETGWDQPQHF
TRBJ1-1,TRBV12-3/TRBV12-4,CASSPSGTNTEAFF
TRBJ2-5,TRBV6-2/TRBV6-3,CASSYSIGGSDLTQYF
TRBJ2-6,TRBV19,CASGRSDSGANVLTF
TRBJ2-5,TRBV6-1,CASSDRPGQGHQPQYF
TRBJ1-5,TRBV12-3/TRBV12-4,CASSSDRYPSNQPQHF
TRBJ1-5,TRBV29-1,CSVASSNQPQHF
TRBJ2-7,TRBV20-1,CSARAFRGGGKREQYF
TRBJ1-4,TRBV10-3,CAIRTGDLNEKLFF
TRBJ1-5,TRBV6-6,CASSFFVGYDQPQHF
TRBJ2-2,TRBV10-3,CAIIRIETNTGELFF
TRBJ2-2,TRBV5-1,CASSKTANTGELFF
TRBJ1-2,TRBV20-1,CSARGRQGRTDYGYTF
TRBJ1-4,TRBV7-9,CASSRTGGWDNEKLFF
TRBJ1-2,TRBV12-3/TRBV12-4,CASSQTPRGYGYTF
TRBJ1-2,TRBV5-1,CASSIEGYGYTF
TRBJ1-5,TRBV6-5,CASSYDGNQPQHF
TRBJ2-7,TRBV7-8,CASSPSTSFYEQYF
TRBJ2-5,TRBV9,CASSGSGTVQETQYF
TRBJ2-7,TRBV2,CASSVGTRVYEQYF
TRBJ1-2,TRBV7-9,CASSFYICSARYPGYTF